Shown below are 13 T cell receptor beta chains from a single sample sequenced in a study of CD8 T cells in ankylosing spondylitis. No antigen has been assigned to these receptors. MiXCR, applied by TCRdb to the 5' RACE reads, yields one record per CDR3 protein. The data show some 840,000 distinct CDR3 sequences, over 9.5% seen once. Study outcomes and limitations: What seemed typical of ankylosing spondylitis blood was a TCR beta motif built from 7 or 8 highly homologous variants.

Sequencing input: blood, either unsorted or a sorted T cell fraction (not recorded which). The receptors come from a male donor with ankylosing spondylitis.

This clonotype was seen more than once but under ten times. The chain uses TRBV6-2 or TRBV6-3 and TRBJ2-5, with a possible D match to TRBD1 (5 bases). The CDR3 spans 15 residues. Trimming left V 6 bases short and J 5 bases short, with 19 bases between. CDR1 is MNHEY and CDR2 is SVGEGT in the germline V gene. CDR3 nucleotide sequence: TGTGCCAGCAGACACTCAGGGAAGAGTTGGGAGACCCAGTACTTC. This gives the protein CASRHSGKSWETQYF.

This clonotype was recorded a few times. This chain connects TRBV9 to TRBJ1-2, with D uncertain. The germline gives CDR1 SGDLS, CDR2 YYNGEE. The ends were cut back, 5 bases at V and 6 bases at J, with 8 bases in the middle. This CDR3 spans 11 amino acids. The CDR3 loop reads CASRRIHGYTF. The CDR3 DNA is TGTGCCAGCAGGAGAATCCATGGCTACACCTTC. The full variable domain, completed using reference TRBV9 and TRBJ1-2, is DSGVTQTPKHLITATGQRVTLRCSPRSGDLSVYWYQQSLDQGLQFLIQYYNGEERAKGNILERFSAQQFPDLHSELNLSSLELGDSALYFCASRRIHGYTFGSGTRLTVV.

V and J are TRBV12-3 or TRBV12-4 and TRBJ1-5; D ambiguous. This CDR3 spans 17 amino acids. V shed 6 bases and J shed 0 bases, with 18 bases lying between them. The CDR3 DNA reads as TGTGCCAGCAGCCCCACCCCCTTGCCTTATAGCAATCAGCCCCAGCATTTT. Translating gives CASSPTPLPYSNQPQHF.

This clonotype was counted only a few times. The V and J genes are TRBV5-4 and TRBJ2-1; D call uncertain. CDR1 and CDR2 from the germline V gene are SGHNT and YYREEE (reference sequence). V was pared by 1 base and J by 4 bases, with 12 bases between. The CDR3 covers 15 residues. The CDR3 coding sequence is TGTGCCAGCAGCTTGCCTAAGGTGAATTACAATGAGCAGTTCTTC. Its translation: CASSLPKVNYNEQFF.

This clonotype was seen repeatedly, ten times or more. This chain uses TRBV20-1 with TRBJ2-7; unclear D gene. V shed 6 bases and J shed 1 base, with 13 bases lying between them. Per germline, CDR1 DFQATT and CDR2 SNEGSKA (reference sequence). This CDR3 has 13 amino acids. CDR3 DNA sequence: TGCAGTGCGGGTAGCACTCGGTCCTACGAGCAGTACTTC. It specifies CSAGSTRSYEQYF.

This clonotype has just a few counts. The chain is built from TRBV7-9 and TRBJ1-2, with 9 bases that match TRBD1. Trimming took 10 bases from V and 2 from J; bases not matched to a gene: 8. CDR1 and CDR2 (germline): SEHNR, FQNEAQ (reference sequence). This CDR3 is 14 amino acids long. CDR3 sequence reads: CATLQGARNYGYTF. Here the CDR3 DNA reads TGTGCCACATTACAGGGGGCGCGGAACTATGGCTACACCTTC.

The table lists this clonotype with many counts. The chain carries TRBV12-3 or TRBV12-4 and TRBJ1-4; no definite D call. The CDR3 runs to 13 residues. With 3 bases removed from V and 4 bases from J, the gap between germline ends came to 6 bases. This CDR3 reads CASSLTGNEKLFF. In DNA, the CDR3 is TGTGCCAGCAGTTTGACGGGTAATGAAAAACTGTTTTTT.

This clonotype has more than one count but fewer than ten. The CDR3 DNA is TGTGCCAGCAGCCTCCAGGGGGCGCCGGTCGGGGAGCTGTTTTTT. This gives the protein CASSLQGAPVGELFF. The genes are TRBV5-6 and TRBJ2-2; 8 bases agree with TRBD1. This CDR3 has 15 residues. Germline V gene data show CDR1 as SGHDT and CDR2 as YYEEEE. The junction had 9 bases not matched to a gene; V was cut back by 4 bases and J by 7 bases.

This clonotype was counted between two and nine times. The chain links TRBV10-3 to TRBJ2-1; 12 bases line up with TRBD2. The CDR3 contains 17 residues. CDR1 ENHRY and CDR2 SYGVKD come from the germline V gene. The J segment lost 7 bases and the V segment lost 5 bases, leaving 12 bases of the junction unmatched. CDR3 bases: TGTGCCATCAGTCCTCCTCTGACTAGCGGGAGAGGAAATGAGCAGTTCTTC. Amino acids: CAISPPLTSGRGNEQFF.

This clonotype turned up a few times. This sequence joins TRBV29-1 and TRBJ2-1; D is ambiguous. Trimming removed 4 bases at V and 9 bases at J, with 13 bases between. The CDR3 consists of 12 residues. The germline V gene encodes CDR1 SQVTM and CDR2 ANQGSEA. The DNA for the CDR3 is TGCAGCGTTGTACCTACCCACGGTGAGCAGTTCTTC. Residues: CSVVPTHGEQFF.

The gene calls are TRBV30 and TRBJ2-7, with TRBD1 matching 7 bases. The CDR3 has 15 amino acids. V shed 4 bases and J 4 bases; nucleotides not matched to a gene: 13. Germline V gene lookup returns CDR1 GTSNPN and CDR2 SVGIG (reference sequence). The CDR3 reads CAWTPSDRLQYEQYF. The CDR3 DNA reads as TGTGCCTGGACCCCTTCGGACAGGCTTCAATACGAGCAGTACTTC.

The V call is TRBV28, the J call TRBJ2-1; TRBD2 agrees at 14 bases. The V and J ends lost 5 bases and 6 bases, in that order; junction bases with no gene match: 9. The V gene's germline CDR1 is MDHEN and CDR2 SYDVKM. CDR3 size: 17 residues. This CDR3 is CASSLGLAGAVSNEQFF. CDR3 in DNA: TGTGCCAGCAGTCTGGGACTAGCGGGAGCAGTTAGCAATGAGCAGTTCTTC.

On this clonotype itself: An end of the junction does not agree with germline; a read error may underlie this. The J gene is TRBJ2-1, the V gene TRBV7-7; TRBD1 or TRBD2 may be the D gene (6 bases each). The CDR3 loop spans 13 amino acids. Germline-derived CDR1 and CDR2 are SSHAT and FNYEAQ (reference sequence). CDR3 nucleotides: TGTGCTAGCAGCCTCGATGGGGGGCGGGAGCAGTTCTTC. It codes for CASSLDGGREQFF.